A selection of T cell receptor beta chains follows, all from one sample in a study of blood T cell repertoires in COVID-19. Assay used: immunoSEQ multiplex PCR; TCRdb lists only in-frame clones, some missing. The sample shows about 110,000 clones, about two thirds of them seen only once. The specimen was peripheral blood. These receptors were obtained from a human donor with acute or convalescent COVID-19. The donor label of this sample is uncertain. CDR3s leave out the opening cysteine and the closing phenylalanine or tryptophan. Clone size is not always given. Where it is, it says once, few, many or a class for expanded clones.

clone_size	v_call	j_call	cdr3_aa
.	TRBV7-3	TRBJ2-2	ANRSGVTGELF
few	TRBV7-8	TRBJ2-6	ASSFHGGENSGANVLT
.	TRBV6-5	TRBJ2-2	ASSQQGYTGELF
.	TRBV7-7	TRBJ1-4	ASSLEDRGLAQKLF
.	TRBV10-3	TRBJ2-1	AIGWGQRAYNEQF
few	TRBV2	TRBJ1-5	ASKMDRVDGIRGNQPQH
.	TRBV2	TRBJ2-7	ASSGQRGPYEQY
.	TRBV29-1	TRBJ2-4	SVGGQGPKGIQY
.	TRBV19	TRBJ1-6	ASSSGPDRSSYNSPLH
.	TRBV3-1/TRBV3-2	TRBJ2-1	ASSPQGNSYNEQF
few	TRBV10-2	TRBJ1-1	ASRGQGNTEAF
.	TRBV5-1	TRBJ1-1	ASSLAGGGGGTEAF
.	TRBV7-6	TRBJ2-1	ASSSQTSGYNEQF
.	TRBV5-4	TRBJ2-2	ATETDRHTGELF
.	TRBV4-1	TRBJ1-2	ASSQQGGYGYT
.	TRBV5-1	TRBJ1-5	ASSAGDRSSNQPQH
.	TRBV10-1	TRBJ2-4	ASSEFRGGNLAKNIQY
.	TRBV5-1	TRBJ1-4	ASSPGGSTNEKLF
.	TRBV30	TRBJ1-5	AWSADTRGGPQH
.	TRBV20-1	TRBJ1-2	SAEIPGGYT